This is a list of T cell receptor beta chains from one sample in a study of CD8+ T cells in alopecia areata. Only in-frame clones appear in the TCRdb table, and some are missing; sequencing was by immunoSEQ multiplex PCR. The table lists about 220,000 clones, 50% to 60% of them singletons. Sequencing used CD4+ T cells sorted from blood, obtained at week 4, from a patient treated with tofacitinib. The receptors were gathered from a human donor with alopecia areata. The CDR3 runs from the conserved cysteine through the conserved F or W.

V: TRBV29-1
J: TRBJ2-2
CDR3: CSVGVGAAGELFF

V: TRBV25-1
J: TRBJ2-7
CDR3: CASSETQGRIYEQYF

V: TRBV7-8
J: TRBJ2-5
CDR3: CASIQGQGKETQYF

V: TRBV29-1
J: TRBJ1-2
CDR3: CSVGGQPPYGYTF

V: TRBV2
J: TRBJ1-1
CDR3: CASTGELNTEAFF

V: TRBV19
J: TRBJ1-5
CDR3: CASSMDTGRNQPQHF

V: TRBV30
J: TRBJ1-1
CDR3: CATKDRAEAFF

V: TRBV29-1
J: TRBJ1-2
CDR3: CSVEDSKRGYTF

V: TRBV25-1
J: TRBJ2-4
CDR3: CASSAGTGGNIQYF

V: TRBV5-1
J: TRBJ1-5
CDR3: CASSPGQGGQPQHF

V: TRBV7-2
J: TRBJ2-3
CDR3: CASSLTDTQYF

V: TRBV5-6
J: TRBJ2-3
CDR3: CASSLGRDSKKDTQYF

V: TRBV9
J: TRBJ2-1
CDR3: CASSARDRANEQFF

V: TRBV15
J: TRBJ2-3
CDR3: CATSRDRGRATDTQYF

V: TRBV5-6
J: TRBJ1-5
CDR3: CASSTWDRPNQPQHF